The sequence of this T cell receptor beta chain was determined in a study of T cells in Graves' hyperthyroidism and ophthalmopathy. This clonotype was detected ten times or more. Fresh peripheral blood, roughly 9.3 ml, was the source of the PBMCs. The investigators amplified TCR beta CDR3 regions from RNA transcripts. During a first-round RT-PCR of the TCR CDR3, the HTBI primer set was used. TCRdb independently ran MiXCR on the multiplex PCR reads; one entry per CDR3 protein. This sample has hundreds of thousands of distinct CDR3 sequences, with more than 12% found just once. This clonotype originated in a woman aged 45-59 years with Graves' ophthalmopathy. Sequencing input: blood.

CDR3: CASSSAPYNEQFF. In nucleotides, the CDR3 is TGTGCCAGCAGCTCTGCACCCTACAATGAGCAGTTCTTC. V gene TRBV7-3 combines with J gene TRBJ2-1; D gene ambiguous. Germline CDR1 is SGHTA and CDR2 is FQGTGA. The CDR3 consists of 13 residues. Trimming removed 4 bases at V and 2 bases at J, with 6 bases between.